The 19 T cell receptor beta chains listed next were all sequenced from one sample in a study of CD8+CD57+ T cells in acquired aplastic anemia. It was patients with CD8+CD57+ cell expansion by flow cytometry who were chosen for sequencing. The study profiled TCR beta VDJ and CDR3 using genomic DNA as template. TCRdb independently ran MiXCR on the reads; one entry per CDR3 protein. Among around 200,000 distinct CDR3 sequences listed, 65% were seen once. The specimen sequenced was sorted CD4+, CD8+, or CD8+CD57+ T cells (not recorded which) from PBMCs. The receptors shown here come from a human donor with aplastic anemia.

This chain's CDR3 is CSARATGNLGAFF. CDR3 DNA: TGCAGTGCTAGAGCGACAGGGAACTTAGGAGCTTTCTTT. This chain connects TRBV20-1 to TRBJ1-1; 7 nucleotides align to TRBD1. The V segment lost 1 base and the J segment 10 bases; nucleotides outside the gene matches: 9. The CDR3 contains 13 residues. Germline lookup yields CDR1 DFQATT and CDR2 SNEGSKA (reference sequence).

The chain's CDR3 is CAISESGQSATEAFF. DNA of the CDR3: TGTGCCATCAGTGAGTCGGGACAATCGGCCACTGAAGCTTTCTTT. The chain uses TRBV10-3 and TRBJ1-1; perhaps TRBD1 as D (6 bases). The ends were cut back, 0 bases at V and 4 bases at J, with 12 bases in the middle. Per the germline V gene, CDR1 is ENHRY and CDR2 is SYGVKD. CDR3 length: 15 residues.

Concerning this clonotype itself: The junction does not match germline at one end; this may be a read error. In nucleotides, the CDR3 is TGCAGTGCTAGCGGGGGCCCACGAGATACGCAGTATTTT. Translated: CSASGGPRDTQYF. The chain carries TRBV2 and TRBJ2-3; 10 bases line up with TRBD2. This CDR3 region has 13 residues. Germline lookup yields CDR1 SNHLY and CDR2 FYNNEI.

This chain uses TRBV24-1 with TRBJ2-5, with 8 bases identical to TRBD2. The J call may be wrong; the DNA end is better matched by TRBJ2-7. CDR3 size: 15 residues. CDR1 and CDR2 (germline): KGHDR, SFDVKD. This CDR3 is CASSPQRGPSYEQYF. CDR3 nucleotides: TGTGCCAGCAGCCCCCAGCGGGGGCCTTCCTACGAGCAGTACTTC.

The rearrangement joins TRBV7-6 to TRBJ1-3; D gene uncertain. Trimming cost V 2 bases and J 0 bases, with 14 bases left between them. This CDR3 is built from 17 residues. CDR1 SGHVS and CDR2 FNYEAQ come from the germline V gene. The CDR3 loop is CASSLRVGTSSGNTIYF. The CDR3 DNA sequence: TGTGCCAGCAGCTTAAGAGTAGGAACCAGCTCTGGAAACACCATATATTTT. Complete variable domain (other parts from reference TRBV7-6 and TRBJ1-3): GAGVSQSPRYKVTKRGQDVALRCDPISGHVSLYWYRQALGQGPEFLTYFNYEAQQDKSGLPNDRFSAERPEGSISTLTIQRTEQRDSAMYRCASSLRVGTSSGNTIYFGEGSWLTVV.

The rearrangement uses TRBV6-5 and TRBJ2-7, with TRBD2 identical over 14 bases. CDR1 is MNHEY and CDR2 is SVGAGI in the germline V gene. The CDR3 has 13 amino acids. The CDR3 region is CASSTGLAGALVV. CDR3 coding DNA: TGTGCCAGCAGTACGGGACTAGCGGGAGCCCTCGTGGTC.

This chain links TRBV20-1 with TRBJ1-1; D gene uncertain. This CDR3 comprises 13 residues. Trimming removed 3 bases at V and 5 bases at J, with 13 bases between. Per the germline V gene, CDR1 is DFQATT and CDR2 is SNEGSKA (reference sequence). The CDR3 loop is CSARFVEETEAFF. In DNA, the CDR3 is TGCAGTGCTAGGTTCGTAGAGGAAACTGAAGCTTTCTTT.

This clonotype was observed at least ten times. The rearrangement uses TRBV7-9 and TRBJ2-3; D may be TRBD1 (5 bases). Germline CDR1 and CDR2: SEHNR and FQNEAQ (reference sequence). This CDR3 is 13 amino acids long. Trimming took off 1 base at V and 7 bases at J, with 9 bases between the two ends. The CDR3 loop is CASSLDDRNTQYF. The CDR3 coding sequence is TGTGCCAGCAGCTTAGATGACAGAAATACGCAGTATTTT.

This chain joins TRBV19 and TRBJ1-2; D call uncertain. The CDR3 length is 11 residues. The germline V gene has CDR1 LNHDA and CDR2 SQIVND (reference sequence). V was clipped by 9 bases and J by 3 bases, with 8 bases between them. The CDR3 reads CASGTDYGYTF. The CDR3 DNA sequence: TGTGCCAGCGGAACAGACTATGGCTACACCTTC.

This clonotype was observed many times. One junction end does not reproduce the germline sequence, and a read error may be involved. The CDR3 DNA reads as TGTGCCGGCAGTGAAAAAGTCGGAGGGTACTCCTACGAGCAGTACTTC. It codes for CAGSEKVGGYSYEQYF. This chain links TRBV2 with TRBJ2-7, with D possibly TRBD2 on 6 matching bases. Looked up from germline, CDR1 is SNHLY and CDR2 is FYNNEI. The CDR3 contains 16 residues.

The chain carries TRBV19 and TRBJ1-1, with D possibly matching TRBD1 (6 bases). The CDR3 extends over 14 amino acids. V lost 10 bases to trimming and J lost 1 base, with 16 bases between them. The germline CDR1 and CDR2 sequences are LNHDA and SQIVND (reference sequence). The CDR3 DNA sequence: TGTGCCACCTGGAAAAGGACAGAGAACACTGAAGCTTTCTTT. It yields the protein CATWKRTENTEAFF.

The chain uses TRBV19 and TRBJ2-7; 9 bases are shared with TRBD1. The CDR3 consists of 14 residues. J gave up 4 bases and V 5 bases, and 6 bases lay outside the gene matches. Germline loops: CDR1 LNHDA, CDR2 SQIVND (reference sequence). CDR3 DNA: TGTGCCAGTAGTCCCCGGGACAGGGTTTACGAGCAGTACTTC. This translates into CASSPRDRVYEQYF. The variable domain in full, completed from reference TRBV19 and TRBJ2-7, reads DGGITQSPKYLFRKEGQNVTLSCEQNLNHDAMYWYRQDPGQGLRLIYYSQIVNDFQKGDIAEGYSVSREKKESFPLTVTSAQKNPTAFYLCASSPRDRVYEQYFGPGTRLTVT.

V usage is TRBV10-3 and J usage is TRBJ2-3; D is ambiguous. The length of the CDR3 is 16 residues. Trimming took off 3 bases at V and 1 base at J, with 14 bases between the two ends. Germline CDR1 and CDR2: ENHRY and SYGVKD. The CDR3 DNA is TGTGCCATCAGTGATCCCGAGGTCCGGGGCACAGATACGCAGTATTTT. Protein product: CAISDPEVRGTDTQYF.

V usage is TRBV20-1 and J usage is TRBJ2-7; maybe TRBD1 (6 bases). Trimming took off 1 base at V and 2 bases at J, with 9 bases between the two ends. The CDR3 runs 13 residues. Germline V gene sequence: CDR1 DFQATT, CDR2 SNEGSKA (reference sequence). The CDR3 sequence: CSARATGTYEQYF. The CDR3 DNA is TGCAGTGCTAGAGCTACAGGGACCTACGAGCAGTACTTC.

The V call is TRBV7-7, the J call TRBJ2-5, with D uncertain. In germline, CDR1 is SSHAT, CDR2 FNYEAQ (reference sequence). V was trimmed by 1 base and J by 7 bases, leaving 19 bases between them. CDR3 size: 16 residues. The CDR3 region has the DNA TGTGCCAGCAGCTTAGTGTCCGGATCCTCTACGGGGACCCAGTACTTC. This gives the protein CASSLVSGSSTGTQYF. Filled out from reference TRBV7-7 and TRBJ2-5, the complete variable domain reads GAGVSQSPRYKVTKRGQDVTLRCDPISSHATLYWYQQALGQGPEFLTYFNYEAQPDKSGLPSDRFSAERPEGSISTLTIQRTEQRDSAMYRCASSLVSGSSTGTQYFGPGTRLLVL.

The chain uses TRBV20-1 and TRBJ1-2, with D unresolved. CDR3 length: 11 amino acids. From germline, CDR1 is DFQATT and CDR2 SNEGSKA (reference sequence). V was trimmed by 8 bases and J by 1 base, leaving 8 bases between them. The CDR3 is CSYSVNYGYTF. The CDR3 region has the DNA TGCAGTTACTCGGTTAACTATGGCTACACCTTC.

The chain is built from TRBV2 and TRBJ2-2, with 8 bases aligning to TRBD2. CDR1 and CDR2 (germline): SNHLY, FYNNEI. V was clipped by 4 bases and J by 4 bases; unmatched bases: 11. The CDR3 has 17 residues. For the CDR3, the DNA is TGTGCCAGCAGTGGGCCTCGGGGGGGTTCATTCACCGGGGAGCTGTTTTTT. This sequence encodes CASSGPRGGSFTGELFF.

CDR3 DNA: TGTGCCAGCAGCTTAAGATCGAGGGTGACTAGCGGGCAAGAGACCCAGTACTTC. Translation: CASSLRSRVTSGQETQYF. The chain links TRBV7-6 to TRBJ2-5; 10 bases fit TRBD2. The CDR3 length is 18 residues. Germline lookup yields CDR1 SGHVS and CDR2 FNYEAQ. Losses at the gene ends were 2 bases for V and 2 bases for J; bases not matched to a gene: 11.

This clonotype was seen a few times. The V call is TRBV20-1, the J call TRBJ1-1; D not certain. The germline V gene has CDR1 DFQATT and CDR2 SNEGSKA (reference sequence). Trimming took off 6 bases at V and 7 bases at J, with 9 bases between the two ends. The CDR3 length is 10 residues. CDR3 region: CSAANLEAFF. The CDR3 DNA reads TGCAGTGCCGCCAATCTTGAAGCTTTCTTT.